One and the same sample provided the 6 T cell receptor beta chains below, sequenced in a study of blood T cell repertoires in COVID-19 (dated by TCRdb to about 2020). Library method: the immunoSEQ multiplex PCR assay. TCRdb took this table from immuneACCESS and kept in-frame rearrangements with V and J called. Such tables lack part of the clones; where checked against another copy, unresolved V genes explain under half of the gap, and the rest is unexplained. In all, the sample holds fewer than 300,000 clones, and approximately 86% of those were seen once. In total, the top ten clones hold approximately 0.8% of the sample. Source material: peripheral blood. These receptors were obtained from a woman aged 30 to 39 with acute or convalescent COVID-19.

The chain is built from TRBV21-1 and TRBJ2-7; the D segment call TRBD2 is taken from the table without a DNA check. TRBV21-1 is a pseudogene segment. CDR3 length equals 18 residues. In nucleotides, the CDR3 is TGTGCCAGCAGCAAAAAGAGGACTAGCGGGAGGACTTCCTACGAGCAGTACTTC. Translated: CASSKKRTSGRTSYEQYF.

V usage is TRBV7-9 and J usage is TRBJ2-7; D might be TRBD2 (7 bases). The CDR3 consists of 13 residues. Germline CDR1 and CDR2: SEHNR and FQNEAQ (reference sequence). The V gene lost 2 bases and the J gene lost 7 bases, with 12 bases spanning the gap. The DNA for the CDR3 is TGTGCCAGCAGCTTAATAGGGGGGGGTGAGCAGTACTTC. Translating gives CASSLIGGGEQYF.

The V gene is TRBV6-5, the J gene TRBJ1-6; D uncertain. The length of the CDR3 is 14 residues. V was cut by 9 bases and J by 7 bases, with 16 bases left in between. Germline CDR1 reads MNHEY; CDR2 reads SVGAGI. Written as DNA, the CDR3 is TGTGCCAGTACGCTAGGGAGTCCCAATTCACCCCTCCACTTT. Protein product: CASTLGSPNSPLHF.

The chain has TRBV20-1 and TRBJ2-3, with a weak D call TRBD2 (6 bases). V was shortened by 3 bases and J by 2 bases, with 15 bases between the two germline ends. CDR3 size: 15 residues. Germline V lookup: CDR1 DFQATT, CDR2 SNEGSKA (reference sequence). The CDR3 loop reads CSASSRTTNTDTQYF. The CDR3 DNA sequence: TGCAGTGCTAGTTCAAGGACTACCAACACAGATACGCAGTATTTT.

J is TRBJ1-5 and V is TRBV2; tentative D call: TRBD1 (5 bases). Trimming shortened V by 6 bases and J by 9 bases, and 18 bases separated the two germline ends. CDR3 length: 14 residues. CDR1 and CDR2 (germline): SNHLY, FYNNEI. CDR3 sequence reads: CASSGGALSGPQHF. The CDR3, as DNA: TGTGCCAGCAGCGGGGGAGCACTTTCTGGGCCCCAGCATTTT.

The rearrangement links TRBV4-3 to TRBJ2-7, with 7 bases matching TRBD2. V lost 1 base and J lost 8; bases outside the gene matches: 14. The CDR3 spans 16 residues. CDR1 and CDR2 from the germline V gene are LGHNA and YSLEER. The DNA of the CDR3 is TGCGCCAGCAGCCAAGCCCCCGGGACTACCCTTGCTCAGCAGTACTTC. Its protein product is CASSQAPGTTLAQQYF.